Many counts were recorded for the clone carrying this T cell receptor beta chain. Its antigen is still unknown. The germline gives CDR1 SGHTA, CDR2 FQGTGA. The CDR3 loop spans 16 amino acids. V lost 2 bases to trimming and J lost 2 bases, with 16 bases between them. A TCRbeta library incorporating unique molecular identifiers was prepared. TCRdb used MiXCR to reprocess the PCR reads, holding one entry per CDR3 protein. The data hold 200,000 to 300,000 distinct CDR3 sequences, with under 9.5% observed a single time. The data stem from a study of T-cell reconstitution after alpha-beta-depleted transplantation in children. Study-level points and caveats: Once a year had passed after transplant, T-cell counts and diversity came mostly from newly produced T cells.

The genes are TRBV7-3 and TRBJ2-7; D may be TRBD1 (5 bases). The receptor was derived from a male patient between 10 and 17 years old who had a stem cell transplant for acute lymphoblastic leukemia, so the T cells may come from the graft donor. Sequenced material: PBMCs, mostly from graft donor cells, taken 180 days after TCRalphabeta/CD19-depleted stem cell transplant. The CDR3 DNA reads TGTGCCAGCAGCTTAGAGGACAAGCTTACCCCCTACGAGCAGTACTTC. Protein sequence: CASSLEDKLTPYEQYF.